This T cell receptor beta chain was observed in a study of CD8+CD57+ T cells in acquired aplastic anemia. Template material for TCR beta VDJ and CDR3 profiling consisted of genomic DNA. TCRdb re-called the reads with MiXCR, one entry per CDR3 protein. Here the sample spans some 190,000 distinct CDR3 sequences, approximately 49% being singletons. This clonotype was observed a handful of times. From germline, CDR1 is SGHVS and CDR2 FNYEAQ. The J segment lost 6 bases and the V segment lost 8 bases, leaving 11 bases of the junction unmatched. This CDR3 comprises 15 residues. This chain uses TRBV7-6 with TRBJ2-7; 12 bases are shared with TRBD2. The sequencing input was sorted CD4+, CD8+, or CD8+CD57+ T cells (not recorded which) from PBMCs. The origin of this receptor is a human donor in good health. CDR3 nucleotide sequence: TGTGCCAGCTCAACCAGACTAGCGGGAGTCGGCGAGCAGTACTTC. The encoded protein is CASSTRLAGVGEQYF.